One and the same sample provided the 15 T cell receptor beta chains below, sequenced in a study of CD8 T cells in ankylosing spondylitis. In TCRdb, the 5' RACE reads were re-called with MiXCR into one record per CDR3 protein. The sample records 250,000 to 400,000 distinct CDR3 sequences, 11% being singletons. The sample taken for sequencing was blood, either unsorted or a sorted T cell fraction (not recorded which). These receptors all come from a female donor with ankylosing spondylitis or in good health (not recorded which).

This clonotype came up a few times. The chain is built from TRBV27 and TRBJ2-7, with TRBD1 matching 8 bases. CDR3 length equals 14 residues. V lost 6 bases and J lost 0; bases outside the gene matches: 4. Germline CDR1 reads MNHEY; CDR2 reads SMNVEV (reference sequence). The CDR3 spells CASSRQGSSYEQYF. The CDR3 DNA follows: TGTGCCAGCAGCCGACAGGGGAGCTCCTACGAGCAGTACTTC.

For this clonotype: This may be a read error, as it is one base from a much larger clone. The chain couples TRBV7-9 to TRBJ2-7; D is ambiguous. The CDR3 totals 15 residues. Germline CDR1 and CDR2: SEHNR and FQNEAQ (reference sequence). The CDR3 DNA follows: TGTGCCAGCAGCTCCGCAGGCGTCCTCTCCTACGAGCAGTCCTTC. Amino acid sequence: CASSSAGVLSYEQSF.

This sequence joins TRBV11-2 and TRBJ1-4; D possibly corresponds to TRBD1 (5 bases). The CDR3 consists of 14 residues. V lost 7 bases and J 6 bases, leaving 15 bases between the germline ends. Germline CDR1 is SGHAT and CDR2 is FQNNGV. The CDR3 here is CASTPGGEYEKLFF. The CDR3 coding sequence is TGTGCCAGCACTCCGGGGGGGGAGTATGAAAAACTGTTTTTT.

Notes on this clonotype: A single base separates this from a much larger clone, so it may be a read error. The J gene is TRBJ2-5, the V gene TRBV20-1, with 7 bases identical to TRBD2. CDR3 size: 14 residues. V lost 7 bases and J lost 2; bases outside the gene matches: 10. From germline, CDR1 is DFQATT and CDR2 SNEGSKA (reference sequence). This chain's CDR3 is CSGMVAGQQETQYF. In DNA form, the CDR3 reads TGCAGTGGCATGGTAGCGGGCCAGCAAGAGACCCAGTACTTC.

There are a few counts of this clonotype. The chain combines TRBV5-6 with TRBJ2-7; 8 nucleotides match TRBD1. Germline trimming cut 0 bases from V and 2 bases from J; bases unmatched to any gene: 13. The germline V gene encodes CDR1 SGHDT and CDR2 YYEEEE. The CDR3 totals 18 residues. DNA for the CDR3: TGTGCCAGCAGCTTGGAGCGCAGGGGGCTTGTTCGGGCCTACGAGCAGTACTTC. Its protein product is CASSLERRGLVRAYEQYF.

This clonotype was seen ten or more times. V gene TRBV29-1 combines with J gene TRBJ1-5, with D possibly TRBD1 on 5 matching bases. The CDR3 runs 13 residues. Trimming cost V 4 bases and J 5 bases, with 12 bases left between them. From germline, CDR1 is SQVTM and CDR2 ANQGSEA. The chain's CDR3 is CSVGFGADQPQHF. In nucleotides, the CDR3 is TGCAGCGTTGGATTCGGGGCCGATCAGCCCCAGCATTTT.

This clonotype was counted a single time. Given a much more abundant clone one base away, this may be a read error. The gene calls are TRBV10-1 and TRBJ1-5; tentative D call: TRBD1 (5 bases). CDR3 length: 15 residues. V was cut by 8 bases and J by 0 bases, with 14 bases left in between. In germline, CDR1 is WNHNN, CDR2 SYGVQD (reference sequence). Here the CDR3 DNA reads TGCGCCAGCGGTGGGGCACAGGATAGCAATCAGCCCCAGCATTTT. It yields the protein CASGGAQDSNQPQHF.

Ten or more counts support this clonotype. The junction shows a germline mismatch at one end, possibly a read error. This chain joins TRBV12-3 or TRBV12-4 and TRBJ1-6, with D tentatively TRBD1 (5 bases). This CDR3 is built from 14 residues. DNA of the CDR3: TGTGCCAGCACTTTAGAGGGGCATGATTCACCCCTCCACTTT. Translated, it gives CASTLEGHDSPLHF.

The chain couples TRBV5-1 to TRBJ1-4; D not resolved. V shed 4 bases and J shed 4 bases, with 11 bases lying between them. Germline assignment: CDR1 SGHRS and CDR2 YFSETQ. The CDR3 spans 14 residues. CDR3 in amino acids: CASSRVALNEKLFF. DNA for the CDR3: TGCGCCAGCAGCCGGGTGGCTCTTAATGAAAAACTGTTTTTT.

This clonotype has ten or more counts. V is TRBV20-1 and J is TRBJ2-1; a possible D gene is TRBD2 (6 bases). V was shortened by 5 bases and J by 2 bases, with 25 bases between the two germline ends. Germline V gives CDR1 DFQATT, CDR2 SNEGSKA (reference sequence). This CDR3 has 18 residues. The DNA of the CDR3 is TGCAGTGCTCCAACCCCGTCGCACATAGCGGTCACCTACAATGAGCAGTTCTTC. It yields the protein CSAPTPSHIAVTYNEQFF.

In this sample, this clonotype turned up many times. V usage is TRBV20-1 and J usage is TRBJ1-2; D remains unclear. The CDR3 is 12 residues long. Trimming left V 0 bases short and J 2 bases short, with 4 bases between. CDR1 is DFQATT, CDR2 SNEGSKA, per germline (reference sequence). The CDR3 spells CSARDQNYGYTF. In DNA, the CDR3 is TGCAGTGCTAGAGACCAAAACTATGGCTACACCTTC.

This clonotype was recorded at least ten times. The chain uses TRBV10-3 and TRBJ2-2; 8 nucleotides match TRBD2. The CDR3 is made up of 15 amino acids. V dropped 5 bases and J dropped 7; count of bases not matched to a gene: 9. CDR1 and CDR2 (germline): ENHRY, SYGVKD. The CDR3 spells CAISSGTRKGGELFF. In DNA form, the CDR3 reads TGTGCCATCAGTTCCGGGACTAGGAAGGGCGGGGAGCTGTTTTTT.

This clonotype was counted ten times or more. The chain recombines TRBV20-1 with TRBJ2-1; 12 nucleotides match TRBD2. The CDR3 has 14 amino acids. Germline V gene lookup returns CDR1 DFQATT and CDR2 SNEGSKA (reference sequence). V was pared by 0 bases and J by 10 bases, with 4 bases of the junction left unmatched. CDR3 region: CSARDPTSGREQFF. CDR3 DNA sequence: TGCAGTGCTAGAGATCCCACTAGCGGGAGGGAGCAGTTCTTC.

This sequence joins TRBV30 and TRBJ1-1; D ambiguous. V was pared by 4 bases and J by 1 base, with 10 bases between. Germline CDR1 and CDR2: GTSNPN and SVGIG (reference sequence). The CDR3 has 13 amino acids. The CDR3 reads CAWNIGRNTEAFF. Here the CDR3 DNA reads TGTGCCTGGAATATTGGGCGGAACACTGAAGCTTTCTTT.

In this sample, this clonotype turned up many times. The V call is TRBV5-1, the J call TRBJ2-7; no clear D. Germline CDR1 and CDR2: SGHRS and YFSETQ. Trimming removed 0 bases from V and 5 bases from J, with 12 bases in between. The CDR3 totals 14 residues. The CDR3 sequence: CASSLVPGRDEQYF. The CDR3 nucleotides are TGCGCCAGCAGCTTGGTCCCCGGTCGGGACGAGCAGTACTTC.